Listed below are T cell receptor beta chains from one sample, sequenced in a study of cytomegalovirus exposure and HLA in healthy donors. Repertoires were generated with immunoSEQ multiplex PCR, while TCRdb's copy carries only in-frame clones and drops some. The sample shows approximately 140,000 clones, 70% to 80% of them seen only once. The sample consisted of PBMCs. Every receptor here comes from a man aged 50-60 years in good health and CMV-seropositive. Both conserved end residues are part of each CDR3. A D gene is named only where the DNA matches it firmly. Size is stated for part of the rows, as once, few or many counts, or as a class when the clone is expanded.

d_gene	v_gene	abundance	j_gene	CDR3nt	CDR3aa
TRBD2	TRBV30	NA	TRBJ2-7	TGTGCCGGGCGCGGGGGGCAAGCCTACGAGCAGTACTTC	CAGRGGQAYEQYF
NA	TRBV27	NA	TRBJ1-6	TGTGCCAGCACCCCGGGGGGGGCGAATTCACCCCTCCACTTT	CASTPGGANSPLHF
NA	TRBV6-1	NA	TRBJ1-1	TGTGCCAGCAGTTTTACAGGAATGAACACTGAAGCTTTCTTT	CASSFTGMNTEAFF
NA	TRBV19	NA	TRBJ2-1	TGTGCCAGTAGTGCGATCCGGGACAACAATGAGCAGTTCTTC	CASSAIRDNNEQFF
NA	TRBV11-2	NA	TRBJ1-5	TGTGCCAGCAGCCTCGCGGCAGGGAGCAATCAGCCCCAGCATTTT	CASSLAAGSNQPQHF
NA	TRBV29-1	few	TRBJ2-1	TGCAGCGTTGAGGAAGGGGACAATGAGCAGTTCTTC	CSVEEGDNEQFF
TRBD1	TRBV10-2	NA	TRBJ2-1	TGCGCCAGCAGTGGGGGGACAGGGGATTACAATGAGCAGTTCTTC	CASSGGTGDYNEQFF
NA	TRBV5-6	NA	TRBJ1-3	TGTGCCAGCAGCTTGAACTCCGTTCGCTCTGGAAACACCATATATTTT	CASSLNSVRSGNTIYF
TRBD2	TRBV29-1	NA	TRBJ2-3	TGCAGCGCAAGTAGCGGGAGGGCCGGGACAGATACGCAGTATTTT	CSASSGRAGTDTQYF
NA	TRBV6-1	NA	TRBJ1-4	TGTGCCAGTATGATCGAGACTAATGAAAAACTGTTTTTT	CASMIETNEKLFF
TRBD2	TRBV27	NA	TRBJ2-7	TGTGCCAGCAGTTTTTCTCCAGCGGGGATAAACGAGCAGTACTTC	CASSFSPAGINEQYF
TRBD1	TRBV28	NA	TRBJ1-4	TGTGCCAGCAGTTCCGGACAGGGCGGAGAAAAACTGTTTTTT	CASSSGQGGEKLFF
TRBD2	TRBV7-9	few	TRBJ2-5	TGTGCCAGCACCCTAATCGGCCTAGCGGGAGGGGAGACCCAGTACTTC	CASTLIGLAGGETQYF
NA	TRBV28	NA	TRBJ2-1	TGTGCCAGCAGTCCCCCGGAGCGGCACAATGAGCAGTTCTTC	CASSPPERHNEQFF
NA	TRBV10-3	once	TRBJ1-1	TGTGCCATCAGTGAGTCGGGCGCGGACAGGAACACTGAAGCTTTCTTT	CAISESGADRNTEAFF
NA	TRBV5-1	NA	TRBJ2-7	TGCGCCAGCAGCTTCTCAACTGGTCAGGGCTACGAGCAGTACTTC	CASSFSTGQGYEQYF
NA	TRBV28	NA	TRBJ1-1	TGTGCCAGCAGTTTGTCAGGGGCCTACACTGAAGCTTTCTTT	CASSLSGAYTEAFF
TRBD2	TRBV29-1	NA	TRBJ2-3	TGCAGCGTTGAGGGGACTAGCGGTACAGATACGCAGTATTTT	CSVEGTSGTDTQYF
TRBD1	TRBV29-1	NA	TRBJ2-7	TGCAGCGTTGGAGCCGGGACAGGCGCCGAGCAGTACTTC	CSVGAGTGAEQYF
NA	TRBV4-1	NA	TRBJ1-6	TGCGCCAGCAGCCCGTCTGGGTGGGGGCCTAATTCACCCCTCCACTTT	CASSPSGWGPNSPLHF
TRBD1	TRBV2	NA	TRBJ1-5	TGTGCCAGCAGTTCTCAGGGGGTGGATCAGCCCCAGCATTTT	CASSSQGVDQPQHF
TRBD2	TRBV5-1	NA	TRBJ2-3	TGCGCCAGCAGCATTGGACTAGCGGGAGATACGCAGTATTTT	CASSIGLAGDTQYF
TRBD2	TRBV7-3	NA	TRBJ2-1	TGTGCCAGCAGCCCCGGGACTAACTTTAATGAGCAGTTCTTC	CASSPGTNFNEQFF
TRBD2	TRBV5-4	NA	TRBJ2-7	TGTGCCAGCAGCACACAACTAGCGGGAGGCTACGAGCAGTACTTC	CASSTQLAGGYEQYF
TRBD2	TRBV9	NA	TRBJ2-1	TGTGCCAGCAGCGTAGAACAAGGACTAGCGGGAGTAAGTGAGCAGTTCTTC	CASSVEQGLAGVSEQFF
TRBD1	TRBV10-3	NA	TRBJ2-5	TGTGCCATCAGCGCCCGGGACAGGGTTGAGACCCAGTACTTC	CAISARDRVETQYF
NA	TRBV15	NA	TRBJ1-1	TGTGCCACCAGCAGAGATTCAGGGAGGCCTGAAGCTTTCTTT	CATSRDSGRPEAFF
NA	TRBV28	NA	TRBJ2-2	TGTGCCAGCACCCGGGACACCTCAACCAGCTTCCTCGGGGAGCTGTTTTTT	CASTRDTSTSFLGELFF
NA	TRBV28	NA	TRBJ1-4	TGTGCCAGCAGTTTATCGGGGAGAAATGATGAAAAACTGTTTTTT	CASSLSGRNDEKLFF
TRBD2	TRBV5-4	few	TRBJ2-5	TGTGCCAGCAGCCAAACCAGCGGGGGCCGCGGGGAGACCCAGTACTTC	CASSQTSGGRGETQYF
TRBD2	TRBV27	NA	TRBJ2-1	TGTGCCAGCAGCCCAACCCGGGGGGGGGCTGAGCAGTTCTTC	CASSPTRGGAEQFF
TRBD2	TRBV19	NA	TRBJ2-3	TGTGCCAGTAGTATAGATCGGGGGGTGGAAGATACGCAGTATTTT	CASSIDRGVEDTQYF
TRBD1	TRBV10-3	NA	TRBJ1-6	TGTGCCATCAGTGATCCGGGACAGGCTCTTTCACCCCTCCACTTT	CAISDPGQALSPLHF
NA	TRBV5-1	NA	TRBJ2-7	TGCGCCAGCAGCTTGGGAGAGGGACTGTCCTACGAGCAGTACTTC	CASSLGEGLSYEQYF
NA	TRBV2	NA	TRBJ1-1	TGTGCCAGCAGTGCAGAAATGAACACTGAAGCTTTCTTT	CASSAEMNTEAFF
NA	TRBV27	NA	TRBJ2-1	TGTGCCAGCAGTTCTTTCCCTTACAATGAGCAGTTCTTC	CASSSFPYNEQFF
NA	TRBV6-6	NA	TRBJ1-1	TGTGCCAGCAGTTACCCAACAGGAGACGAAGCTTTCTTT	CASSYPTGDEAFF
NA	TRBV11-3	NA	TRBJ2-2	TGTGCCAGCAGCTTATCTTCGGGTCGTGGAAGAGATCTTCGAGGCGGGGAGCTGTTTTTT	CASSLSSGRGRDLRGGELFF
TRBD1	TRBV18	NA	TRBJ2-7	TGTGCCAGCTCACCCGGGACAGGGTCCCACGAGCAGTACTTC	CASSPGTGSHEQYF
NA	TRBV20-1	NA	TRBJ2-5	TGCAGTGCTAGATCCTATGAGACCCAGTACTTC	CSARSYETQYF
TRBD2	TRBV4-1	NA	TRBJ2-2	TGCGCCAGCAGCCAAAATCGAAACGGGCTAGCGGGAGTGGTCGGGGAGCTGTTTTTT	CASSQNRNGLAGVVGELFF
TRBD2	TRBV2	NA	TRBJ2-1	TGTGCCAGCAGGGGAGCGGGGGGTAAGACCTACAATGAGCAGTTCTTC	CASRGAGGKTYNEQFF
TRBD2	TRBV4-1	few	TRBJ2-3	TGCGCCAGCAGCCAAGAAGGGACAGTAGCGGGGGAACCTTTTACGCAGTATTTT	CASSQEGTVAGEPFTQYF
NA	TRBV14	NA	TRBJ1-3	TGTGCCAGCAGCCAAGTCGCGGGCAGGTCAATTGGGAACACCATATATTTT	CASSQVAGRSIGNTIYF
TRBD1	TRBV7-9	NA	TRBJ2-7	TGTGCCAGCAGACGCAACGGGACAGGGTCCCCCGAGCAGTACTTC	CASRRNGTGSPEQYF
TRBD1	TRBV28	NA	TRBJ2-6	TGTGCCAGCAGGACAGGGGGCCTCTCTGGGGCCAACGTCCTGACTTTC	CASRTGGLSGANVLTF
NA	TRBV5-5	NA	TRBJ2-7	TGTGCCAGCAGCTCGACAGGATATGTTTACGAGCAGTACTTC	CASSSTGYVYEQYF
TRBD1	TRBV30	few	TRBJ1-2	TGTGCCTGGATGCAGGGGGTGATCTATGGCTACACCTTC	CAWMQGVIYGYTF
TRBD1	TRBV5-1	NA	TRBJ1-2	TGCGCCAGCAGTTTATTCGGAGGACAGGGAGGAGAAGGCTACACCTTC	CASSLFGGQGGEGYTF
TRBD2	TRBV19	NA	TRBJ2-7	TGTGCCTCCAAGGACCGTAGCGGGAGCTCCTACGAGCAGTACTTC	CASKDRSGSSYEQYF
NA	TRBV28	NA	TRBJ2-7	TGTGCCAGCAGTCTCACCTACGGCGGCTCCTACGAGCAGTACTTC	CASSLTYGGSYEQYF
TRBD2	TRBV28	NA	TRBJ2-1	TGTGCCAGCAGACTTAGACTAGCGGGGGACAATGAGCAGTTCTTC	CASRLRLAGDNEQFF
NA	TRBV18	NA	TRBJ1-5	TGTGCCAGCTCACCTTCACACACAAACCAGCCCCAGCATTTT	CASSPSHTNQPQHF
NA	TRBV11-2	NA	TRBJ1-4	TGTGCCAGCAGCCTGGCTCTAGCTAATGAAAAACTGTTTTTT	CASSLALANEKLFF
TRBD1	TRBV7-3	NA	TRBJ1-2	TGTGCCAGCAGCCGGGACAGGGAAGGCTATGGCTACACCTTC	CASSRDREGYGYTF
NA	TRBV27	NA	TRBJ1-2	TGTGCCAGCAGTTTAGCGGCCAGTGCCCCCACATTGGGTGGCTACACCTTC	CASSLAASAPTLGGYTF
TRBD1	TRBV6-5	NA	TRBJ1-2	TGTGCCAGCACCCGGACAGGGCGTGGCTACACCTTC	CASTRTGRGYTF
TRBD1	TRBV11-1	once	TRBJ1-1	TGTGCCAGCAGTCCCTTGACCGGGACAGAAATGAACACTGAAGCTTTCTTT	CASSPLTGTEMNTEAFF
NA	TRBV28	NA	TRBJ1-2	TGTGCCAGCAGTTTCGGGGTAGATGGCTACACCTTC	CASSFGVDGYTF